Below, 2 T cell receptor beta chains from the same sample are listed, as sequenced in a study of identical twins. TCRdb passed the 5' RACE reads through MiXCR, listing each CDR3 protein once. The table records a few hundred thousand distinct CDR3 sequences, roughly 15% of them present only once. These records were also assigned to another study, of yellow fever vaccine responses in identical twins.

The material sequenced was CD4+ T cells sorted from blood. These receptors originate from a woman between 18 and 29 years old in good health.

This rearrangement joins TRBV20-1 to TRBJ2-1; 11 bases align to TRBD2. The junction had 9 bases not matched to a gene; V was cut back by 4 bases and J by 4 bases. Germline CDR1 and CDR2: DFQATT and SNEGSKA (reference sequence). CDR3 length equals 16 residues. The CDR3 sequence is CSANPLAGGLYNEQFF. The CDR3, as DNA: TGCAGTGCTAACCCTCTAGCGGGAGGATTATACAATGAGCAGTTCTTC.

The chain has TRBV5-1 and TRBJ2-5, with D perhaps being TRBD1 or TRBD2 (5 bases each). The CDR3 sequence is 15 residues long. Trimming pared 6 bases from V and 2 bases from J, leaving 17 bases between. CDR1 SGHRS and CDR2 YFSETQ come from the germline V gene. The CDR3 region has the DNA TGCGCCAGCACCACTCCTGGGACGCCTCAAGAGACCCAGTACTTC. The encoded protein is CASTTPGTPQETQYF.